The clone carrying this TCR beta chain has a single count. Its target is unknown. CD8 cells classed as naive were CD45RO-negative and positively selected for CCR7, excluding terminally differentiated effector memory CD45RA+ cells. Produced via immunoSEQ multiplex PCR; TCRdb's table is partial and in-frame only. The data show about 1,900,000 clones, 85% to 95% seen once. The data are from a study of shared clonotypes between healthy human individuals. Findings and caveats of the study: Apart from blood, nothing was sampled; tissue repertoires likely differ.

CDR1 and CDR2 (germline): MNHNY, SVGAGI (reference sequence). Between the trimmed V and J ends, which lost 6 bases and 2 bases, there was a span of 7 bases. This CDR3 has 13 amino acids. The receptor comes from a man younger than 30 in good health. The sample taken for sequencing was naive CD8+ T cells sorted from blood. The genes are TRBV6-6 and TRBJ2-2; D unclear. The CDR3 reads CASSLANTGELFF. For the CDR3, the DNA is TGTGCCAGCAGCCTGGCCAACACCGGGGAGCTGTTTTTT.